A single sample is the source of the 9 T cell receptor beta chains below, sequenced in a study of T-cell reconstitution after alpha-beta-depleted transplantation in children (dated by TCRdb to the mid-2010s). The receptor library was made with PCR. Sequencing took place on an Illumina HiSeq 2500. Molecular barcoding was employed in the preparation of TCR libraries, with unique molecular identifiers being used to normalize TCRbeta repertoire quantification. The public sequencing data were trimmed at Q25 with fastp and processed into clonotypes with MiXCR by TCRdb, which kept only in-frame beta chains. Entries that share a CDR3 protein sequence are merged under the most common genes and DNA. The sample table lists 90,000 to 150,000 distinct CDR3 sequences, about 21% of them with a count of one. The ten largest make up 8% to 11% of the sample. Per the publication, the treatment or condition label means: allogeneic hematopoietic cell transplantation with graft depleted of TCRalphabeta T cells and CD19 B cells.

The sample in question was PBMCs, mostly from graft donor cells, obtained 180 days after TCRalphabeta/CD19-depleted stem cell transplant. Receptors were obtained from a male patient aged 2 to 9 who had a stem cell transplant for chronic granulomatous disease, so the T cells may come from the graft donor.

The gene calls are TRBV27 and TRBJ1-5, with a weak D call TRBD1 (5 bases). CDR1 MNHEY and CDR2 SMNVEV come from the germline V gene (reference sequence). Trimming took off 5 bases at V and 7 bases at J, with 15 bases between the two ends. This CDR3 comprises 14 residues. This chain's CDR3 is CASSLESGFQPQHF. The CDR3 coding sequence is TGTGCCAGCAGTCTAGAATCAGGGTTCCAGCCCCAGCATTTT.

This clonotype showed up many times. This chain connects TRBV5-1 to TRBJ2-3; 15 bases line up with TRBD2. The germline V gene encodes CDR1 SGHRS and CDR2 YFSETQ. The CDR3 totals 16 residues. The junction had 7 bases not matched to a gene; V was cut back by 4 bases and J by 7 bases. The CDR3 loop is CASSNGLAGGANTQYF. In DNA form, the CDR3 reads TGCGCCAGCAGCAACGGACTAGCGGGAGGGGCCAATACGCAGTATTTT.

This clonotype was detected ten times or more. The V and J genes are TRBV6-5 and TRBJ2-6; TRBD1 is a possible D gene (6 bases). The V gene's germline CDR1 is MNHEY and CDR2 SVGAGI. CDR3 size: 16 residues. Between the trimmed V and J ends, which lost 5 bases and 2 bases, there was a span of 13 bases. The CDR3 bases are TGTGCCAGCAGTAACATACAGGGAACTGGGGCCAACGTCCTGACTTTC. Its translation: CASSNIQGTGANVLTF.

There are many counts of this clonotype. This chain connects TRBV20-1 to TRBJ2-3; D perhaps matches TRBD2 (5 bases). V was cut by 3 bases and J by 2 bases, with 12 bases left in between. The germline V gene has CDR1 DFQATT and CDR2 SNEGSKA (reference sequence). This CDR3 is 14 amino acids long. The chain's CDR3 is CSASAGGFTDTQYF. CDR3 nucleotides: TGCAGTGCTAGTGCGGGTGGGTTCACAGATACGCAGTATTTT.

The chain couples TRBV24-1 to TRBJ1-1; possibly TRBD1 for D (5 bases). The CDR3 consists of 14 residues. The V end was cut by 6 bases, the J end by 7 bases, with 17 bases between. Germline values: CDR1 KGHDR, CDR2 SFDVKD. The CDR3 DNA sequence: TGTGCCACCAGTTCCCGGGAGGGGCCTAGTGAAGCTTTCTTT. Translated: CATSSREGPSEAFF.

This clonotype has more than one count but fewer than ten. This rearrangement joins TRBV12-3 or TRBV12-4 to TRBJ1-1; TRBD1 is a possible D gene (6 bases). This CDR3 contains 14 residues. V was pared by 8 bases and J by 3 bases, with 16 bases between. The CDR3 reads CASLKGGTDTEAFF. The CDR3 DNA sequence: TGTGCCAGCTTAAAGGGGGGGACGGACACTGAAGCTTTCTTT.

The table lists this clonotype with many counts. V gene TRBV20-1 combines with J gene TRBJ1-6; TRBD1 might be the D (5 bases). CDR1 is DFQATT and CDR2 is SNEGSKA in the germline V gene (reference sequence). V was cut by 6 bases and J by 4 bases, with 10 bases left in between. The CDR3 runs to 13 residues. DNA for the CDR3: TGCAGTGCCTCGGACACTTATAATTCACCCCTCCACTTT. As protein: CSASDTYNSPLHF.

This clonotype was found many times. The rearrangement joins TRBV12-5 to TRBJ2-3; D unresolved. Germline CDR1 and CDR2: LGHNT and FRNRAP. This CDR3 is 13 amino acids long. Trimming left V 1 base short and J 6 bases short, with 8 bases between. The CDR3, as DNA: TGTGCTAGTGGTTTGGGACATTCGGATACGCAGTATTTT. Its translation: CASGLGHSDTQYF.

The chain links TRBV11-3 to TRBJ2-7; the D gene could be TRBD1 or TRBD2 (5 bases each). CDR3 length equals 16 residues. V was clipped by 2 bases and J by 3 bases, with 17 bases between them. In germline, CDR1 is SGHNT, CDR2 YENEEA. CDR3 coding DNA: TGTGCCAGCAGCTTACCCGAGGTCAGGGAGTTCTACGAGCAGTACTTC. Translation: CASSLPEVREFYEQYF. The complete variable domain, with remaining parts taken from reference TRBV11-3 and TRBJ2-7, reads EAGVVQSPRYKIIEKKQPVAFWCNPISGHNTLYWYLQNLGQGPELLIRYENEEAVDDSQLPKDRFSAERLKGVDSTLKIQPAELGDSAVYLCASSLPEVREFYEQYFGPGTRLTVT.